Presented here are 20 T cell receptor beta chains from one specimen sequenced in a study of shared clonotypes between healthy human individuals. Using immunoSEQ multiplex PCR, the repertoire was profiled, and TCRdb retains in-frame clones only, with some absent. The sample yields about 2.4 million clones, roughly 93% seen once. Sequencing used naive CD4+ T cells from PBMCs. Subset in this sample: CD45RA+ positively selected. These receptors came from a man aged 18 to 30 in good health. Some clones in this sample may be carry-over from other donors' samples.

The chain combines TRBV5-4 with TRBJ1-2; D not certain. The length of the CDR3 is 16 residues. CDR1 and CDR2 from the germline V gene are SGHNT and YYREEE (reference sequence). Trimming took 4 bases from V and 3 from J, leaving 19 bases between them. The CDR3 loop reads CASSHDRRAGDYGYTF. As DNA, the CDR3 is TGTGCCAGCAGCCACGATAGGAGGGCTGGAGACTATGGCTACACCTTC.

The chain couples TRBV7-2 to TRBJ1-1, with D possibly matching TRBD1 (5 bases). Germline values: CDR1 SGHTA, CDR2 FQGNSA. Trimming left V 4 bases short and J 5 bases short, with 14 bases between. This CDR3 contains 14 residues. CDR3 DNA: TGTGCCAGCAGCTATTCCGGGACGTTAACTGAAGCTTTCTTT. Translating gives CASSYSGTLTEAFF.

The rearrangement uses TRBV6-1 and TRBJ1-1, with D uncertain. V was clipped by 2 bases and J by 7 bases, with 11 bases between them. The CDR3 consists of 13 residues. The germline V gene encodes CDR1 MNHNS and CDR2 SASEGT. The chain's CDR3 is CASSERPEGEAFF. CDR3 nucleotide sequence: TGTGCCAGCAGTGAAAGGCCTGAGGGTGAAGCTTTCTTT.

V is TRBV28 and J is TRBJ1-2; D gene ambiguous. The CDR3 spans 13 residues. Trimming removed 3 bases at V and 8 bases at J, with 13 bases between. CDR1 is MDHEN, CDR2 SYDVKM, per germline. As DNA, the CDR3 is TGTGCCAGCAGTTTGTTCGGGTATGGCGGCTACACCTTC. Translated: CASSLFGYGGYTF.

CDR3 DNA: TGCGCCAGCAGCCAAGATGGCAGGGCAAATCAGCCCCAGCATTTT. Its translation: CASSQDGRANQPQHF. The chain combines TRBV4-1 with TRBJ1-5, with D possibly being TRBD1 (5 bases). CDR3 length equals 15 residues. CDR1 and CDR2 (germline): MGHRA, YSYEKL. V was shortened by 0 bases and J by 4 bases, with 10 bases between the two germline ends.

V usage is TRBV7-2 and J usage is TRBJ2-1; the D is unclear. This CDR3 has 13 amino acids. The V gene's germline CDR1 is SGHTA and CDR2 FQGNSA. Trimming removed 1 base at V and 10 bases at J, with 11 bases between. CDR3 DNA sequence: TGTGCCAGCAGCTTAGAACGGACCGCGGAGCAGTTCTTC. It translates to CASSLERTAEQFF. Drawing the rest from reference TRBV7-2 and TRBJ2-1, the complete variable domain is GAGVSQSPSNKVTEKGKDVELRCDPISGHTALYWYRQSLGQGLEFLIYFQGNSAPDKSGLPSDRFSAERTGGSVSTLTIQRTQQEDSAVYLCASSLERTAEQFFGPGTRLTVL.

The chain joins TRBV5-1 to TRBJ2-7; 7 positions match TRBD2. After removal of 5 bases from V and 3 bases from J, the junction contained 17 bases not matched to a gene. The CDR3 length is 17 residues. The V gene's germline CDR1 is SGHRS and CDR2 YFSETQ. CDR3 sequence reads: CASSSASGEPQFYEQYF. In DNA form, the CDR3 reads TGCGCCAGCAGTAGCGCTAGCGGAGAACCACAGTTCTACGAGCAGTACTTC.

V gene TRBV2 combines with J gene TRBJ2-5; D possibly uses TRBD1 or TRBD2 (5 bases each). The germline gives CDR1 SNHLY, CDR2 FYNNEI. Trimming stripped 8 bases from V and 4 bases from J, with 20 bases between. This CDR3 has 15 residues. The CDR3 region has the DNA TGTGCCAGCGGGTTGGGGACGCAGAGGTCAGAGACCCAGTACTTC. Residues: CASGLGTQRSETQYF.

The chain uses TRBV15 and TRBJ2-2, with D possibly TRBD1 on 5 matching bases. Trimming removed 2 bases from V and 8 bases from J, with 15 bases in between. CDR1 and CDR2 (germline): LNHNV, YYDKDF (reference sequence). The CDR3 is made up of 15 amino acids. For the CDR3, the DNA is TGTGCCACCAGCAGACGACAGAGCAAGACGGGGGAGCTGTTTTTT. Protein product: CATSRRQSKTGELFF.

This CDR3 is CASSQGPSGAVENEQFF. CDR3 DNA sequence: TGCGCCAGCAGCCAAGGCCCGAGCGGGGCGGTCGAAAATGAGCAGTTCTTC. This chain uses TRBV4-1 with TRBJ2-1; 7 positions match TRBD2. Germline CDR1 is MGHRA and CDR2 is YSYEKL. V gave up 1 base and J gave up 7 bases; unmatched junction bases: 13. The CDR3 has 17 residues.

The genes are TRBV2 and TRBJ2-3; 7 nucleotides agree with TRBD2. The V gene end was trimmed by 6 bases and the J gene end by 2 bases; junction bases not matched to a gene: 8. Germline V gives CDR1 SNHLY, CDR2 FYNNEI. There are 15 residues in the CDR3. CDR3 amino acids: CASRIVGGPTDTQYF. DNA of the CDR3: TGTGCCAGCAGGATCGTGGGAGGGCCCACAGATACGCAGTATTTT. The full variable domain, in which reference TRBV2 and TRBJ2-3 provide the parts outside the CDR3, is EPEVTQTPSHQVTQMGQEVILRCVPISNHLYFYWYRQILGQKVEFLVSFYNNEISEKSEIFDDQFSVERPDGSNFTLKIRSTKLEDSAMYFCASRIVGGPTDTQYFGPGTRLTVL.

CDR3: CASSLRRELNTEAFF. DNA for the CDR3: TGCGCCAGCAGCTTGAGGCGAGAATTAAACACTGAAGCTTTCTTT. The genes are TRBV5-1 and TRBJ1-1; D remains unclear. Trimming removed 1 base from V and 2 bases from J, with 12 bases in between. The CDR3 spans 15 residues. In germline, CDR1 is SGHRS, CDR2 YFSETQ.

This clone showed up just a few times. V usage is TRBV10-3 and J usage is TRBJ1-5; TRBD1 matches 8 bases. The CDR3 spans 16 residues. The junction had 8 bases not matched to a gene; V was cut back by 3 bases and J by 4 bases. Germline V gene lookup returns CDR1 ENHRY and CDR2 SYGVKD. The CDR3 DNA is TGTGCCATCAGTGACCTGGGGCAGGGGGCAAATCAGCCCCAGCATTTT. As protein: CAISDLGQGANQPQHF.

V gene TRBV10-3 combines with J gene TRBJ1-1; TRBD1 aligns across 12 bases. This CDR3 is built from 16 residues. Trimming took 6 bases from V and 5 from J; bases not matched to a gene: 10. Germline loops: CDR1 ENHRY, CDR2 SYGVKD. CDR3 sequence: CAISAGQGAGRTEAFF. The CDR3 coding sequence is TGTGCCATCAGCGCGGGACAGGGGGCGGGGAGAACTGAAGCTTTCTTT.

Note on this clone: Different DNA sequences within this sample yield the same CDR3. The chain carries TRBV18 and TRBJ1-3; D gene ambiguous. The germline V gene has CDR1 KGHSH and CDR2 LQKENI. V gave up 3 bases and J gave up 0 bases, with 3 bases separating them. The CDR3 loop spans 13 amino acids. CDR3 sequence reads: CASSPDSGNTIYF. The CDR3 nucleotides read TGTGCCAGCTCACCTGACTCTGGAAACACCATATATTTT.

J is TRBJ1-2 and V is TRBV15, with 9 positions matching TRBD1. CDR3 length equals 16 residues. The J segment lost 4 bases and the V segment lost 2 bases, leaving 8 bases of the junction unmatched. CDR1 and CDR2 (germline): LNHNV, YYDKDF (reference sequence). CDR3 residues: CATSRTNRGRSYGYTF. DNA of the CDR3: TGTGCCACCAGCAGAACTAACAGGGGGCGAAGCTATGGCTACACCTTC. Looking up the rest from reference TRBV15 and TRBJ1-2 gives the full variable domain: DAMVIQNPRYQVTQFGKPVTLSCSQTLNHNVMYWYQQKSSQAPKLLFHYYDKDFNNEADTPDNFQSRRPNTSFCFLDIRSPGLGDTAMYLCATSRTNRGRSYGYTFGSGTRLTVV.

The chain carries TRBV27 and TRBJ1-1, with D perhaps TRBD1 (6 bases). The CDR3 extends over 17 amino acids. Between the trimmed V and J ends, which lost 4 bases and 6 bases, there was a span of 24 bases. Germline CDR1 is MNHEY and CDR2 is SMNVEV (reference sequence). The CDR3 DNA is TGTGCCAGCAGTTCCACGAGTATGACAGGCGAGAGCCCTGAAGCTTTCTTT. It specifies CASSSTSMTGESPEAFF.

On this clone itself: The identical CDR3 is also encoded by other nucleotide sequences in the sample. CDR3 sequence (DNA): TGCAGCGTTCGCGGGAGGGCTACAGATACGCAGTATTTT. It codes for CSVRGRATDTQYF. The V call is TRBV29-1, the J call TRBJ2-3, with 9 bases lining up with TRBD2. The CDR3 runs to 13 residues. CDR1 SQVTM and CDR2 ANQGSEA come from the germline V gene. The ends lost 5 bases at V and 3 bases at J; junction bases unmatched: 3.

This rearrangement joins TRBV4-3 to TRBJ2-2; no clear D gene. V dropped 4 bases and J dropped 5 bases, with 5 bases sitting between them. The CDR3 is 12 amino acids. In germline, CDR1 is LGHNA, CDR2 YSLEER. For the CDR3, the DNA is TGCGCCAGCAGCCGCCAAACCGGGGAGCTGTTTTTT. This translates into CASSRQTGELFF.

The chain combines TRBV6-1 with TRBJ2-7, with D maybe TRBD1 (6 bases). Trimming pared 2 bases from V and 0 bases from J, leaving 14 bases between. Germline lookup yields CDR1 MNHNS and CDR2 SASEGT. The CDR3 is 16 residues long. The CDR3 DNA reads as TGTGCCAGCAGTGAATTCGGGGACACTCTCTCCTACGAGCAGTACTTC. Amino acids: CASSEFGDTLSYEQYF.